Following are 21 T cell receptor beta chains from one sample sequenced in a study of CD8+CD57+ T cells in acquired aplastic anemia listed by TCRdb under 2018. The sequencing machine was an Illumina HiSeq 2000. Profiling of TCR beta VDJ combinations and CDR3 sequences used genomic DNA as the template. TCRdb reworked the public reads: Q25 trimming with fastp, MiXCR clone assembly, productive beta chains retained. All rows with the same CDR3 protein become a single entry with the most common DNA and genes. The sample table lists about 160,000 distinct CDR3 sequences, around half of them with a count of one. The ten largest clones take up roughly 3.2% of the sample. Patients chosen for sequencing had shown expansion of CD8+CD57+ cells by flow cytometry. Sequences were obtained from sorted CD4+, CD8+, or CD8+CD57+ T cells (not recorded which) from PBMCs. The receptors here all came from a human donor with aplastic anemia.

This chain joins TRBV25-1 and TRBJ2-7, with D possibly TRBD2 on 6 matching bases. V was clipped by 3 bases and J by 4 bases, with 13 bases between them. Germline CDR1 reads MGHDK; CDR2 reads SYGVNS. There are 14 residues in the CDR3. This CDR3 is CASSDHGREYEQYV. The CDR3 DNA follows: TGTGCCAGCAGTGATCACGGGAGAGAATACGAGCAGTACGTC.

This clonotype was counted at least ten times. The V call is TRBV12-3 or TRBV12-4, the J call TRBJ2-6, with D possibly being TRBD2 (6 bases). V gave up 6 bases and J gave up 4 bases, with 19 bases separating them. The CDR3 runs 17 residues. The CDR3 loop reads CASSSGTRRLGANVLTF. The CDR3 DNA is TGTGCCAGCAGCTCCGGGACTCGCAGGCTGGGGGCCAACGTCCTGACTTTC.

This clonotype was recorded many times. V and J are TRBV20-1 and TRBJ2-1; 9 nucleotides align to TRBD2. Losses at the gene ends were 7 bases for V and 5 bases for J; bases not matched to a gene: 3. Germline CDR1 reads DFQATT; CDR2 reads SNEGSKA (reference sequence). The CDR3 is made up of 12 amino acids. The CDR3 sequence is CSVRLADNEQFF. The CDR3 bases are TGCAGTGTCAGACTAGCGGACAATGAGCAGTTCTTC.

This sequence joins TRBV5-1 and TRBJ1-1, with a weak D call TRBD1 (5 bases). Germline V lookup: CDR1 SGHRS, CDR2 YFSETQ. The length of the CDR3 is 15 residues. The V and J ends lost 0 bases and 2 bases respectively, with 11 bases between them. The CDR3 reads CASSLEAGTNTEAFF. The CDR3 coding sequence is TGCGCCAGCAGCTTGGAGGCAGGGACCAACACTGAAGCTTTCTTT.

This clonotype was recorded at least ten times. This rearrangement joins TRBV7-8 to TRBJ2-2; the D is unclear. Trimming cost V 1 base and J 1 base, with 4 bases left between them. Germline CDR1 reads SGHVS; CDR2 reads FQNEAQ. This CDR3 region has 14 residues. Here the CDR3 reads CASSLGRNTGELFF. For the CDR3, the DNA is TGTGCCAGCAGCTTAGGCAGGAACACCGGGGAGCTGTTTTTT.

The chain carries TRBV29-1 and TRBJ1-1, with no clear D. Trimming shortened V by 4 bases and J by 2 bases, and 8 bases separated the two germline ends. CDR1 is SQVTM, CDR2 ANQGSEA, per germline. This CDR3 has 12 residues. The CDR3 coding sequence is TGCAGCGTTGGAAGTCATAACACTGAAGCTTTCTTT. Protein sequence: CSVGSHNTEAFF.

In its sample, this clonotype was seen many times. This chain links TRBV6-5 with TRBJ2-7, with 8 nucleotides matching TRBD2. CDR3 size: 13 residues. Germline CDR1 and CDR2: MNHEY and SVGAGI. With 5 bases clipped from V and 7 bases from J, the junction kept 7 bases outside the gene matches. The CDR3 region has the DNA TGTGCCAGCAGTCACATAGCGGGAAAAGAGCAGTACGTC. This encodes CASSHIAGKEQYV.

The V gene is TRBV24-1, the J gene TRBJ2-7; D uncertain. Germline V lookup: CDR1 KGHDR, CDR2 SFDVKD. CDR3 length: 11 residues. V was clipped by 10 bases and J by 3 bases, with 9 bases between them. The CDR3 nucleotides read TGTGCCACTAGGGAAGGCTACGAGCAGTACTTC. This sequence encodes CATREGYEQYF.

This clonotype was counted many times. V is TRBV9 and J is TRBJ2-1; TRBD2 matches at 8 bases. The CDR3 runs 14 residues. The germline V gene has CDR1 SGDLS and CDR2 YYNGEE. Trimming removed 4 bases from V and 4 bases from J; junction bases left unmatched: 4. The CDR3 here is CASSISGTYNEQFF. The CDR3, as DNA: TGTGCCAGCAGCATTAGCGGGACATACAATGAGCAGTTCTTC.

This chain uses TRBV10-3 with TRBJ2-7; D not resolved. With the DNA end fitting TRBJ2-4 better, the J assignment may be wrong. The CDR3 loop spans 15 amino acids. Germline values: CDR1 ENHRY, CDR2 SYGVKD. The CDR3 here is CAISESFARLNIQYF. As DNA, the CDR3 is TGTGCCATCAGTGAGTCGTTCGCTAGATTAAACATTCAGTACTTC.

This clonotype was observed many times. The chain links TRBV9 to TRBJ2-1; 7 bases match TRBD2. Germline V gene data show CDR1 as SGDLS and CDR2 as YYNGEE. Germline trimming cut 4 bases from V and 6 bases from J; bases unmatched to any gene: 10. The CDR3 is 15 residues long. This CDR3 reads CASSSMGGVPNEQFF. CDR3 nucleotide sequence: TGTGCCAGCAGCTCAATGGGGGGGGTCCCCAATGAGCAGTTCTTC. Full variable domain (missing parts from reference TRBV9 and TRBJ2-1): DSGVTQTPKHLITATGQRVTLRCSPRSGDLSVYWYQQSLDQGLQFLIQYYNGEERAKGNILERFSAQQFPDLHSELNLSSLELGDSALYFCASSSMGGVPNEQFFGPGTRLTVL.

The gene calls are TRBV10-3 and TRBJ1-5, with 7 bases lining up with TRBD1. Germline V gives CDR1 ENHRY, CDR2 SYGVKD. V gave up 6 bases and J gave up 3 bases; unmatched junction bases: 8. The CDR3 contains 15 residues. CDR3 nucleotides: TGTGCCATCAGGGCGGGACAGAGTATCAATCAGCCCCAGCATTTT. It yields the protein CAIRAGQSINQPQHF.

This clonotype appeared once. This sequence joins TRBV2 and TRBJ2-7; 9 bases are shared with TRBD1. Germline V CDR1 and CDR2: SNHLY, FYNNEI. V was clipped by 6 bases and J by 3 bases; unmatched bases: 6. The CDR3 length is 14 residues. This CDR3 reads CASRDTGGFYEQYF. The CDR3 DNA sequence: TGTGCCAGCAGAGATACAGGGGGCTTCTACGAGCAGTACTTC.

The chain joins TRBV7-9 to TRBJ1-1, with D possibly matching TRBD1 (5 bases). Germline CDR1 SEHNR, CDR2 FQNEAQ (reference sequence). The CDR3 is 14 amino acids. The V gene lost 5 bases and the J gene lost 1 base, with 11 bases spanning the gap. In DNA, the CDR3 is TGTGCCAGCAGCCCGGGACGGCCGAACACTGAAGCTTTCTTT. As protein: CASSPGRPNTEAFF. Using reference TRBV7-9 and TRBJ1-1 for the parts outside the CDR3, the full variable domain is DTGVSQNPRHKITKRGQNVTFRCDPISEHNRLYWYRQTLGQGPEFLTYFQNEAQLEKSRLLSDRFSAERPKGSFSTLEIQRTEQGDSAMYLCASSPGRPNTEAFFGQGTRLTVV.

Details on this clonotype: It may be a read error: a sequence one base away is much more abundant. The chain carries TRBV9 and TRBJ1-4; 7 bases line up with TRBD1. This CDR3 has 18 residues. Germline CDR1 is SGDLS and CDR2 is YYNGEE. CDR3 coding DNA: TGTGCCAGCAGCGTAGGACGGGGGAGGGGGCAGGGGAAAGAAAAACTGGTTTTT. It specifies CASSVGRGRGQGKEKLVF.

Concerning this clonotype itself: A much larger clone lies a single base off, so this may be a read error. The chain combines TRBV19 with TRBJ1-3; weak D call: TRBD1 (6 bases). CDR1 LNHDA and CDR2 SQIVND come from the germline V gene (reference sequence). This CDR3 comprises 16 residues. V was trimmed by 6 bases and J by 0 bases, leaving 15 bases between them. CDR3 residues: CASSRQAAGSGNTIYF. DNA of the CDR3: TGTGCCAGTAGCAGACAGGCGGCTGGCTCTGGAAACACCATATATTTT.

This clonotype was recorded many times. The gene calls are TRBV7-2 and TRBJ1-6; D unresolved. Trimming stripped 6 bases from V and 7 bases from J, with 16 bases between. CDR3 size: 15 residues. CDR1 is SGHTA, CDR2 FQGNSA, per germline. The CDR3 region is CASREEGRRNSPLHF. Written as DNA, the CDR3 is TGTGCCAGCAGGGAGGAAGGACGCAGGAATTCACCCCTCCACTTT.

The rearrangement uses TRBV19 and TRBJ1-1, with D unresolved. This CDR3 has 14 amino acids. Looked up from germline, CDR1 is LNHDA and CDR2 is SQIVND (reference sequence). V lost 6 bases and J 0 bases, leaving 11 bases between the germline ends. The CDR3 DNA follows: TGTGCCAGTAGACCAACATCTTTGAACACTGAAGCTTTCTTT. Its protein product is CASRPTSLNTEAFF.

In the case of this clonotype: This sequence may be a read error, since a much larger clone differs from it by one base. The chain couples TRBV5-1 to TRBJ2-1; TRBD2 aligns across 11 bases. The CDR3 is 15 residues long. Germline V gene sequence: CDR1 SGHRS, CDR2 YFSETQ. The DNA of the CDR3 is TGCGCCGGCAGCGAAACTAGCGGGAGTTACAATGAGCAGTTCTTC. This gives the protein CAGSETSGSYNEQFF.

This chain connects TRBV7-2 to TRBJ1-1, with 8 nucleotides matching TRBD1. This CDR3 is built from 14 residues. The junction had 9 bases not matched to a gene; V was cut back by 5 bases and J by 7 bases. Germline values: CDR1 SGHTA, CDR2 FQGNSA. The CDR3 sequence is CASSLRQGTIEAFF. As DNA, the CDR3 is TGTGCCAGCAGCCTAAGACAGGGGACAATTGAAGCTTTCTTT.

This clonotype was observed a single time. This sequence joins TRBV15 and TRBJ2-2; perhaps D is TRBD1 or TRBD2 (5 bases each). Germline V gives CDR1 LNHNV, CDR2 YYDKDF (reference sequence). The CDR3 has 16 amino acids. Trimming shortened V by 3 bases and J by 4 bases, and 15 bases separated the two germline ends. CDR3 in DNA: TGTGCCACCAGCAGGGGGGAAGTACGCTTCACCGGGGAGCTGTTTTTT. It encodes CATSRGEVRFTGELFF.